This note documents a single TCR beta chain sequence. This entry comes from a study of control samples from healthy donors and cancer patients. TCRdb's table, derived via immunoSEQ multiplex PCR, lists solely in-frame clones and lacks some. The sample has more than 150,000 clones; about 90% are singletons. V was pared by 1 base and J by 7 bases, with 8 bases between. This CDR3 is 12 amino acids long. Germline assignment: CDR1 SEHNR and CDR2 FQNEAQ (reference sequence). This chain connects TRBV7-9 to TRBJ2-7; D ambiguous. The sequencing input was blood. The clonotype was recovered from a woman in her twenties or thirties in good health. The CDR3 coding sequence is TGTGCCAGCAGCTTAGAGTGGGCAGAGCAGTACTTC. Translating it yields CASSLEWAEQYF.